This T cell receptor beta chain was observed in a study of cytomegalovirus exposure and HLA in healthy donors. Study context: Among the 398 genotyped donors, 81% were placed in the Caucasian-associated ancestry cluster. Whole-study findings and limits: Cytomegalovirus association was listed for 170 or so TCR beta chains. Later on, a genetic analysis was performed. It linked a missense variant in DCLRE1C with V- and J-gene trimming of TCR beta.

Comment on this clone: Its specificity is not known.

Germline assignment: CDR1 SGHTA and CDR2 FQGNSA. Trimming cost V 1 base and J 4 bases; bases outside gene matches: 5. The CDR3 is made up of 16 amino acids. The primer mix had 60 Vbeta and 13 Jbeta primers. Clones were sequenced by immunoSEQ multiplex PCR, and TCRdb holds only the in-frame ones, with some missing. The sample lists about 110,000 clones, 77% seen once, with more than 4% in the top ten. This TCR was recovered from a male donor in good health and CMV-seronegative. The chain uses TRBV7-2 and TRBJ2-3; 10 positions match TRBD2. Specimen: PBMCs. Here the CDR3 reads CASSLVASGSSDTQYF. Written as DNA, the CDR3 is TGTGCCAGCAGCTTAGTGGCTAGCGGGAGTTCAGATACGCAGTATTTT.